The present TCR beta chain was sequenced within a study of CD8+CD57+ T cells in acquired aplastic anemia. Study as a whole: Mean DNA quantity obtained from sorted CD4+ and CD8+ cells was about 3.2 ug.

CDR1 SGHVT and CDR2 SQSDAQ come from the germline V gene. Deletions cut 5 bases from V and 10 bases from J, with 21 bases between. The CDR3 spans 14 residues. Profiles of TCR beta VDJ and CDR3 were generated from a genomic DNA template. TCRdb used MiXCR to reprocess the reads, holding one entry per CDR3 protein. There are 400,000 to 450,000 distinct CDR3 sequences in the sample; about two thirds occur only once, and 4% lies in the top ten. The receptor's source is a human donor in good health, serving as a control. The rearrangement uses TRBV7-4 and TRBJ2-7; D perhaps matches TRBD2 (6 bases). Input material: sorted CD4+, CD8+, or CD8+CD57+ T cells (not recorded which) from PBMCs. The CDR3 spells CASSQQGLHHKQYF. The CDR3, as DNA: TGTGCCAGCAGCCAGCAGGGACTTCATCACAAACAGTACTTC.